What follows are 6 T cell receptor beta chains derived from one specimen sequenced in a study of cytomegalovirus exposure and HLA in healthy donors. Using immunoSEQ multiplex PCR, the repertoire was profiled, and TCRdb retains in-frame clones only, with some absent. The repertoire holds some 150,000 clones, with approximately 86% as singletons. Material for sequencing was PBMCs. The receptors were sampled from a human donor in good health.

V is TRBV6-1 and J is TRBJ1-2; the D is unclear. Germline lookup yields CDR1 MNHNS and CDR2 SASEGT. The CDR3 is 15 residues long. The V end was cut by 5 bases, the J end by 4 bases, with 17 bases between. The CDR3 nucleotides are TGTGCCAGCAGTCGAGAGGCAGCGAGCACCTATGGCTACACCTTC. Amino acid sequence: CASSREAASTYGYTF.

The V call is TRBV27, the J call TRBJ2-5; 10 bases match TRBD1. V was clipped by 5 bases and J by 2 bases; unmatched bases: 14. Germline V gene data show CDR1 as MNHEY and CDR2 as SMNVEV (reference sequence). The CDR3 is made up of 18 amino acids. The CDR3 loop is CASSALLYGTGEQETQYF. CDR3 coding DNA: TGTGCCAGCAGTGCCTTATTATACGGGACAGGGGAACAAGAGACCCAGTACTTC.

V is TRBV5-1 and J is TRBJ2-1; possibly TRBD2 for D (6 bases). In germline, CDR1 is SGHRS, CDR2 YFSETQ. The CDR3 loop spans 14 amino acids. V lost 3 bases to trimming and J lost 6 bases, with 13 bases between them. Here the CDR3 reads CASSSGTSFNEQFF. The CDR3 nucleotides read TGCGCCAGCAGCTCGGGTACTAGCTTCAATGAGCAGTTCTTC.

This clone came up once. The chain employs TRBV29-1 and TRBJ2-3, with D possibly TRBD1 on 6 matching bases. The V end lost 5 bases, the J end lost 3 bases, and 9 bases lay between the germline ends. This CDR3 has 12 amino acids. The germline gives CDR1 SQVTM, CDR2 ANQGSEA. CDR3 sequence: CSVSTGTDTQYF. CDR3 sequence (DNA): TGCAGCGTTTCAACAGGGACAGATACGCAGTATTTT.

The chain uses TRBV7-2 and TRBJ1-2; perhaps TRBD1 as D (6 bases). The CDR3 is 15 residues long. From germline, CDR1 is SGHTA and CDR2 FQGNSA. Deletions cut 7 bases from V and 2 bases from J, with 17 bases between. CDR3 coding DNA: TGTGCCAGCATCCCACAGGGAGCTCTGAACTATGGCTACACCTTC. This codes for CASIPQGALNYGYTF.

CDR3 amino acids: CASSPQGQGYSYEQYF. CDR3 coding DNA: TGTGCCAGCAGTCCGCAGGGACAGGGGTACTCCTACGAGCAGTACTTC. The chain links TRBV2 to TRBJ2-7; 10 positions match TRBD1. Looked up from germline, CDR1 is SNHLY and CDR2 is FYNNEI. The junction had 7 bases not matched to a gene; V was cut back by 5 bases and J by 0 bases. This CDR3 has 16 residues.